One sample yielded the 25 T cell receptor beta chains listed below, sequenced in a study of blood T cell repertoires in COVID-19 (dated by TCRdb to 2020 to 2021). The library was made by the immunoSEQ multiplex PCR assay. Imported from immuneACCESS, the table was reduced by TCRdb to in-frame sequences with V and J called. These copies leave out some clones; in studies compared against another copy, an unresolved V gene accounts for under half, and the cause of the remainder is not known. For this sample the table gives more than 100,000 clones, of which more than 75% were detected only once. 3.6% of the sample belongs to the ten largest clones. Specimen: peripheral blood. The receptors stem from a woman aged 60-70 years with acute or convalescent COVID-19.

The chain carries TRBV5-1 and TRBJ1-6; D is possibly TRBD1 (6 bases). The V gene's germline CDR1 is SGHRS and CDR2 YFSETQ. Deletions cut 0 bases from V and 7 bases from J, with 8 bases between. CDR3 length: 14 residues. CDR3 sequence: CASSLDRVNSPLHF. The CDR3 region has the DNA TGCGCCAGCAGCTTGGACAGGGTGAATTCACCCCTCCACTTT.

The V and J genes are TRBV14 and TRBJ2-5, with D perhaps TRBD2 (6 bases). This CDR3 has 15 residues. Germline V gene data show CDR1 as SGHDN and CDR2 as FVKESK. The V end lost 2 bases, the J end lost 2 bases, and 12 bases lay between the germline ends. In nucleotides, the CDR3 is TGTGCCAGCAGCCAAACGGGAGCGGCACAAGAGACCCAGTACTTC. Translating it yields CASSQTGAAQETQYF.

The CDR3 bases are TGTGCCAGCAGCCAAGAGACAGGGGACAAACTGTTTTTT. Translation gives CASSQETGDKLFF. The chain couples TRBV3-1 (or the pseudogene TRBV3-2) to TRBJ1-4, with 8 bases lining up with TRBD1. V lost 0 bases and J lost 11; bases outside the gene matches: 2. CDR3 length equals 13 residues. Germline CDR1 is LGHDT and CDR2 is YNNKEL (reference sequence).

On this clone: The same CDR3 is also encoded by other DNA sequences in this sample. CDR3 in amino acids: CASSLEGSSYNSPLHF. The CDR3 DNA reads as TGTGCCAGCAGTTTAGAGGGCAGCTCCTATAATTCACCCCTCCACTTT. The chain has TRBV27 and TRBJ1-6; D call uncertain. CDR1 MNHEY and CDR2 SMNVEV come from the germline V gene (reference sequence). The length of the CDR3 is 16 residues. The V end was cut by 2 bases, the J end by 0 bases, with 8 bases between.

The chain combines TRBV18 with TRBJ1-1; 7 nucleotides align to TRBD1. Trimming cost V 2 bases and J 2 bases; bases outside gene matches: 5. Germline CDR1 is KGHSH and CDR2 is LQKENI. This CDR3 region has 15 residues. CDR3 bases: TGTGCCAGCTCACCATTAACAGGGGCAAACACTGAAGCTTTCTTT. Encoded protein: CASSPLTGANTEAFF.

This clone showed up just a few times. J is TRBJ2-5 and V is TRBV12-3 or TRBV12-4; 8 nucleotides match TRBD2. The CDR3 length is 12 residues. Trimming removed 7 bases from V and 5 bases from J; junction bases left unmatched: 3. This chain's CDR3 is CASTGGEETQYF. CDR3 DNA: TGTGCCAGCACCGGGGGGGAGGAGACCCAGTACTTC.

This chain connects TRBV3-1 (or the pseudogene TRBV3-2) to TRBJ1-1, with D possibly TRBD1 on 5 matching bases. Trimming took off 3 bases at V and 8 bases at J, with 13 bases between the two ends. Germline lookup yields CDR1 LGHDT and CDR2 YNNKEL (reference sequence). The CDR3 length is 13 residues. The CDR3 region is CASSQGPGNEAFF. The DNA of the CDR3 is TGTGCCAGCAGCCAGGGTCCAGGGAACGAAGCTTTCTTT.

The rearrangement uses TRBV6-1 and TRBJ1-3; D might be TRBD1 (6 bases). The germline V gene has CDR1 MNHNS and CDR2 SASEGT. The CDR3 contains 14 residues. V lost 2 bases and J 4 bases, leaving 9 bases between the germline ends. The CDR3 here is CASSEPGAGNTIYF. CDR3 DNA sequence: TGTGCCAGCAGTGAACCAGGGGCCGGAAACACCATATATTTT.

The chain carries TRBV11-2 and TRBJ1-2; 7 nucleotides match TRBD1. V lost 0 bases to trimming and J lost 5 bases; unmatched junction nucleotides: 6. The germline gives CDR1 SGHAT, CDR2 FQNNGV. The CDR3 loop spans 15 amino acids. DNA of the CDR3: TGTGCCAGCAGCTTAGATCAGGGGGGATCTTATGGCTACACCTTC. Protein product: CASSLDQGGSYGYTF.

V gene TRBV18 combines with J gene TRBJ2-7, with TRBD1 matching over 8 bases. The germline V gene has CDR1 KGHSH and CDR2 LQKENI. Trimming cost V 8 bases and J 6 bases; bases outside gene matches: 6. The CDR3 consists of 12 residues. The DNA for the CDR3 is TGTGCCAGCCGGACAGGGAGTAGCGAGCAGTACTTC. It specifies CASRTGSSEQYF.

The rearrangement links TRBV7-6 to TRBJ2-1, with 13 positions matching TRBD2. The CDR3 is 16 residues long. The junction had 5 bases not matched to a gene; V was cut back by 0 bases and J by 9 bases. Germline CDR1 is SGHVS and CDR2 is FNYEAQ. In DNA, the CDR3 is TGTGCCAGCAGCTTAGCCGGACTAGCGGGAGTGGCTGAGCAGTTCTTC. Translated: CASSLAGLAGVAEQFF.

The chain is built from TRBV5-4 and TRBJ2-1, with TRBD2 identical over 9 bases. V was pared by 5 bases and J by 0 bases, with 6 bases of the junction left unmatched. The CDR3 runs 16 residues. Germline V gene lookup returns CDR1 SGHNT and CDR2 YYREEE (reference sequence). CDR3 amino acids: CASSPSGAASYNEQFF. The CDR3 bases are TGTGCCAGCAGTCCTAGCGGGGCGGCCTCCTACAATGAGCAGTTCTTC.

A few counts support this clone. The chain recombines TRBV19 with TRBJ2-3; 9 bases line up with TRBD2. Germline V gene sequence: CDR1 LNHDA, CDR2 SQIVND (reference sequence). This CDR3 contains 13 residues. V was pared by 9 bases and J by 2 bases, with 3 bases of the junction left unmatched. CDR3 nucleotide sequence: TGTGCCAGCCGGACTAGCGCCACAGATACGCAGTATTTT. This sequence encodes CASRTSATDTQYF.

The rearrangement uses TRBV11-3 and TRBJ2-4, with D unresolved. Germline V CDR1 and CDR2: SGHNT, YENEEA. This CDR3 is 13 amino acids long. The V end lost 1 base, the J end lost 6 bases, and 7 bases lay between the germline ends. The CDR3 is CASSLAPLNIQYF. In nucleotides, the CDR3 is TGTGCCAGCAGCTTAGCTCCTTTAAACATTCAGTACTTC. Drawing the rest from reference TRBV11-3 and TRBJ2-4, the complete variable domain is EAGVVQSPRYKIIEKKQPVAFWCNPISGHNTLYWYLQNLGQGPELLIRYENEEAVDDSQLPKDRFSAERLKGVDSTLKIQPAELGDSAVYLCASSLAPLNIQYFGAGTRLSVL.

V and J are TRBV5-6 and TRBJ1-4, with D unresolved. The germline V and J ends were trimmed by 0 bases and 4 bases, with 16 bases remaining between them. Germline CDR1 is SGHDT and CDR2 is YYEEEE. The CDR3 extends over 17 amino acids. The CDR3 DNA is TGTGCCAGCAGCTTGGGGGTTGACCTGAGACATAATGAAAAACTGTTTTTT. Protein sequence: CASSLGVDLRHNEKLFF.

The chain combines TRBV11-3 with TRBJ2-5, with a tentative D call TRBD1 (6 bases). Per germline, CDR1 SGHNT and CDR2 YENEEA. The germline V and J ends were trimmed by 5 bases and 4 bases, with 11 bases remaining between them. The length of the CDR3 is 13 residues. The CDR3 region has the DNA TGTGCCAGCAGCAAAGGGGGTTTAGAGACCCAGTACTTC. As protein: CASSKGGLETQYF.

The rearrangement joins TRBV10-3 to TRBJ2-1; TRBD2 matches at 11 bases. This CDR3 has 15 residues. V trimming: 4 bases; J trimming: 3 bases; junction bases outside the gene matches: 2. Germline-derived CDR1 and CDR2 are ENHRY and SYGVKD. The CDR3 bases are TGTGCCATCAGTGCCGGGACTAGCGGCTACAATGAGCAGTTCTTC. This codes for CAISAGTSGYNEQFF.

J is TRBJ2-5 and V is TRBV13, with TRBD2 identical over 7 bases. Germline V gene sequence: CDR1 PRHDT, CDR2 FYEKMQ (reference sequence). The V segment lost 8 bases and the J segment 2 bases; nucleotides outside the gene matches: 5. The CDR3 length is 13 residues. The CDR3 coding sequence is TGTGCCAGCGGGAGGGTAATTCAAGAGACCCAGTACTTC. Amino acids: CASGRVIQETQYF.

The chain uses TRBV6-1 and TRBJ2-1; D remains ambiguous. V was trimmed by 2 bases and J by 1 base, leaving 9 bases between them. Germline CDR1 is MNHNS and CDR2 is SASEGT. There are 15 residues in the CDR3. The CDR3 loop reads CASSEFAGSYNEQFF. CDR3 in DNA: TGTGCCAGCAGTGAATTTGCAGGTTCCTACAATGAGCAGTTCTTC.

The chain couples TRBV11-2 to TRBJ2-1; tentative D call: TRBD1 (6 bases). The CDR3 sequence is 15 residues long. V gave up 0 bases and J gave up 6 bases, with 12 bases separating them. Germline CDR1 and CDR2: SGHAT and FQNNGV. The CDR3 loop reads CASSLDLGTTNEQFF. The DNA of the CDR3 is TGTGCCAGCAGCTTAGACCTCGGGACAACCAATGAGCAGTTCTTC.

This chain joins TRBV3-1 (or the pseudogene TRBV3-2) and TRBJ2-1; 13 bases fit TRBD2. V was clipped by 1 base and J by 7 bases; unmatched bases: 4. The CDR3 consists of 16 residues. The germline V gene has CDR1 LGHDT and CDR2 YNNKEL (reference sequence). CDR3 in amino acids: CASSQALTSGRNEQFF. CDR3 in DNA: TGTGCCAGCAGCCAAGCATTGACTAGCGGGAGGAATGAGCAGTTCTTC.

The rearrangement links TRBV6-1 to TRBJ2-3; TRBD2 matches at 8 bases. Trimming took 0 bases from V and 6 from J; bases not matched to a gene: 17. This CDR3 region has 19 residues. The germline V gene encodes CDR1 MNHNS and CDR2 SASEGT. CDR3 region: CASSEATGGAGAGADTQYF. CDR3 in DNA: TGTGCCAGCAGTGAAGCGACGGGGGGCGCGGGAGCGGGAGCCGATACGCAGTATTTT.

The chain links TRBV6-2 or TRBV6-3 to TRBJ2-1, with 11 bases aligning to TRBD2. V was pared by 6 bases and J by 9 bases, with 19 bases of the junction left unmatched. Germline CDR1 and CDR2: MNHEY and SVGEGT. The CDR3 has 18 residues. The CDR3 spells CASSPPGVLAGGQAEQFF. CDR3 bases: TGTGCCAGCAGCCCCCCGGGGGTATTAGCGGGAGGGCAAGCTGAGCAGTTCTTC.

The CDR3 DNA follows: TGTGCCAGCAGCCAATCCTCAGGGTACGAGCAGTACTTC. Translation gives CASSQSSGYEQYF. V is TRBV14 and J is TRBJ2-7, with D maybe TRBD1 (5 bases). Looked up from germline, CDR1 is SGHDN and CDR2 is FVKESK. This CDR3 spans 13 amino acids. V dropped 2 bases and J dropped 4 bases, with 9 bases sitting between them. Based on the CDR3 plus reference TRBV14 and TRBJ2-7, the full variable domain is EAGVTQFPSHSVIEKGQTVTLRCDPISGHDNLYWYRRVMGKEIKFLLHFVKESKQDESGMPNNRFLAERTGGTYSTLKVQPAELEDSGVYFCASSQSSGYEQYFGPGTRLTVT.

The V call is TRBV18, the J call TRBJ2-1; TRBD2 is a possible D gene (6 bases). CDR3 length: 15 amino acids. The V end was cut by 4 bases, the J end by 5 bases, with 15 bases between. The germline gives CDR1 KGHSH, CDR2 LQKENI. The CDR3 nucleotides are TGTGCCAGCTCACTAGGGATTAGCGGTCACAATGAGCAGTTCTTC. This codes for CASSLGISGHNEQFF.